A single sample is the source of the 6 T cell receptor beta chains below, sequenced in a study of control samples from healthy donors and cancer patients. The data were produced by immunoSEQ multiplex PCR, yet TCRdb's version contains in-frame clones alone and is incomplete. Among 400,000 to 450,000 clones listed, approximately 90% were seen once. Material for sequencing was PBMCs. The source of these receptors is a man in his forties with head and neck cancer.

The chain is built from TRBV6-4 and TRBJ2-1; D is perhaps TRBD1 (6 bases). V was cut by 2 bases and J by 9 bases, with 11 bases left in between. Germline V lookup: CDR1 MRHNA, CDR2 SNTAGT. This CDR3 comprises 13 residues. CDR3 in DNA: TGTGCCAGCAGTGACGTCCTGGGGGCTGAGCAGTTCTTC. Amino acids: CASSDVLGAEQFF.

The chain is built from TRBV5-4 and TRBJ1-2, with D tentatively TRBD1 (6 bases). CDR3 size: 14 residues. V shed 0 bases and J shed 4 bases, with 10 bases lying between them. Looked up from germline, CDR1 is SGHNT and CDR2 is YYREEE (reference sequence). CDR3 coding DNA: TGTGCCAGCAGCTTGGGGCAGGGGATCTATGGCTACACCTTC. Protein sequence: CASSLGQGIYGYTF.

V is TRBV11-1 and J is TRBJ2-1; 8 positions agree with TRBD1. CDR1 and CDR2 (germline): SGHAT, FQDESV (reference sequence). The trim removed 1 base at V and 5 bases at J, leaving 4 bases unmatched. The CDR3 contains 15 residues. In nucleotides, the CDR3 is TGTGCCAGCAGCTTAGTCGGGACAGGAGACAATGAGCAGTTCTTC. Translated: CASSLVGTGDNEQFF.

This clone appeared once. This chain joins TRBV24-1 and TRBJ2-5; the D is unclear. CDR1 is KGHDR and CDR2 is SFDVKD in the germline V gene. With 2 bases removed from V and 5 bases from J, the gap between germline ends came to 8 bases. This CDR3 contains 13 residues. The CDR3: CATSDSHRETQYF. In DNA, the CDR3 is TGTGCCACCAGTGATTCCCACCGGGAGACCCAGTACTTC.

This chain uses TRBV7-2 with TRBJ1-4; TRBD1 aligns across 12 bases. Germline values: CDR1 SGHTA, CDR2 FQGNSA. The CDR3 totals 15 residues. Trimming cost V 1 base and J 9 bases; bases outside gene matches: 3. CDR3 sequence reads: CASSLGGTGGKKLFF. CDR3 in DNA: TGTGCCAGCAGCTTAGGGGGGACAGGGGGCAAAAAACTGTTTTTT.

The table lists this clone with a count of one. The CDR3 here is CASSETKGGWANVLTF. The CDR3 DNA sequence: TGTGCCAGCAGTGAAACAAAGGGGGGCTGGGCCAACGTCCTGACTTTC. The rearrangement links TRBV6-1 to TRBJ2-6; either TRBD1 or TRBD2 may fit D (6 bases each). Germline V CDR1 and CDR2: MNHNS, SASEGT. The CDR3 totals 16 residues. V was trimmed by 2 bases and J by 5 bases, leaving 13 bases between them.